This T cell receptor (beta chain) came from a study of T cells in Graves' hyperthyroidism and ophthalmopathy. There are a few counts of this clonotype. Antigen unknown. General study results and limits: Also found in blood were most expanded thyroid clonotypes above 0.001.

Amplification of TCR beta CDR3 regions used RNA as the template. The HTBI primer set served for first-round RT-PCR of the TCR CDR3. TCRdb re-derived calls from the multiplex PCR reads in MiXCR, one entry per CDR3 protein. The profile shows hundreds of thousands of distinct CDR3 sequences, roughly 14% of them singletons. Those patients with uncontrolled infection, other autoimmune disease, pregnancy or lactation were excluded. Looked up from germline, CDR1 is SNHLY and CDR2 is FYNNEI. CDR3 size: 13 residues. Trimming shortened V by 2 bases and J by 6 bases, and 10 bases separated the two germline ends.

This sequence joins TRBV2 and TRBJ1-1; weak D call: TRBD1 (6 bases). The origin of this receptor is a woman aged 35 to 49 with Graves' ophthalmopathy. Sequencing was performed on blood. DNA of the CDR3: TGTGCCAGCAGTGAAATGGGGGCCTCTGAAGCTTTCTTT. Encoded protein: CASSEMGASEAFF.